The TCR beta chain described here comes from a study of CD8+ T cells in alopecia areata. Points from the study as a whole: A large proportion of expanded lesional clones were detected persisting in scalp and blood during tofacitinib. Relative to normal scalp, lesional scalp, especially alopecia totalis/universalis, showed higher clonality. Tofacitinib significantly decreased scalp clonality and expanded CD8+ clones among top 100.

This clone was counted a few times. Its specificity is not known. Trimming left V 8 bases short and J 4 bases short, with 24 bases between. This CDR3 spans 17 amino acids. Specified treatment: oral pan-JAK inhibitor, 5-10 mg twice daily. Researchers picked out CD4+ and CD8+ T cells from PBMCs by sorting. Extraction of RNA preceded its reverse transcription into cDNA, which served as the sequencing template. TCRdb's table, derived via immunoSEQ multiplex PCR, lists solely in-frame clones and lacks some. The sample has more than 150,000 clones, approximately 51% seen once. The sequencing here drew on CD8+ T cells sorted from blood, taken around week 54, from a patient treated with tofacitinib. The clonotype was recovered from a human donor with alopecia areata. This chain links TRBV23-1 with TRBJ2-1, with a possible D match to TRBD1 (5 bases). TRBV23-1 is treated as an ORF (open reading frame) with a function not yet certain. The CDR3 here is CASDPRPGKVEYNEQFF. The CDR3 bases are TGCGCCAGCGACCCCAGACCAGGGAAAGTGGAATACAATGAGCAGTTCTTC.